A selection of T cell receptor beta chains follows, all from one sample in a study of T cells in Graves' hyperthyroidism and ophthalmopathy. MiXCR, run by TCRdb on the multiplex PCR reads, gives a single entry per CDR3 protein. The data hold about 610,000 distinct CDR3 sequences, with roughly 14% observed a single time. Sequencing used blood. The receptors were sampled from a woman aged 40 to 50 with Graves' ophthalmopathy. Both conserved end residues are part of each CDR3. The order of the fields is CDR3 length, clone size, J gene, V gene, D gene, CDR3 DNA, CDR3 protein. A D gene is named only where the DNA matches it firmly. Size values are once, few and many counts, or a class for expanded clones, and some rows have none.

cdr3_length: 14; clone_size: NA; j_call: TRBJ2-7; v_call: TRBV4-2; d_call: TRBD1; cdr3_nt: TGTGCCAGCAGCCCGGGGACAGGGGAATACGAGCAGTACTTC; cdr3_aa: CASSPGTGEYEQYF
cdr3_length: 15; clone_size: NA; j_call: TRBJ2-7; v_call: TRBV28; d_call: TRBD2; cdr3_nt: TGTGCCAGCAGTATTCCGGTGGGGGGGTCCTACGAGCAGTACTTC; cdr3_aa: CASSIPVGGSYEQYF
cdr3_length: 16; clone_size: many; j_call: TRBJ2-7; v_call: TRBV5-1; d_call: TRBD1; cdr3_nt: TGCGCCAGCAGCTTGGCCTTCGACAGGGGGCTGCACGAGCAGTACTTC; cdr3_aa: CASSLAFDRGLHEQYF
cdr3_length: 13; clone_size: many; j_call: TRBJ1-1; v_call: TRBV6-5; d_call: NA; cdr3_nt: TGTGCCAGCAGTTACTCACCAGGACGAGGGGCTTTCTTT; cdr3_aa: CASSYSPGRGAFF
cdr3_length: 17; clone_size: many; j_call: TRBJ2-7; v_call: TRBV12-5; d_call: TRBD2; cdr3_nt: TGTGCTAGTGGTCTCACCTCTACTAGCGGGGCGACCTACGAGCAGTACTTC; cdr3_aa: CASGLTSTSGATYEQYF
cdr3_length: 15; clone_size: few; j_call: TRBJ2-5; v_call: TRBV18; d_call: TRBD2; cdr3_nt: TGTGCCAGCTCCCAGAGCGGGGGGTCACAAGAGACCCAGTACTTC; cdr3_aa: CASSQSGGSQETQYF
cdr3_length: 15; clone_size: NA; j_call: TRBJ2-2; v_call: TRBV12-3/TRBV12-4; d_call: NA; cdr3_nt: TGTGCCAGCAGTTTAGCCGGCGGTATCCCCGGGGAGCTGTTTTTT; cdr3_aa: CASSLAGGIPGELFF
cdr3_length: 16; clone_size: few; j_call: TRBJ1-2; v_call: TRBV3-1; d_call: TRBD1; cdr3_nt: TGTGCCAGCAGCCAAGGGTCGACAGGGGTTGGGAATGGCTACACCTTC; cdr3_aa: CASSQGSTGVGNGYTF
cdr3_length: 15; clone_size: NA; j_call: TRBJ2-1; v_call: TRBV13; d_call: NA; cdr3_nt: TGTGCCAGCAGCTTAGAAGCGGCCTCCTACAATGAGCAGTTCTTC; cdr3_aa: CASSLEAASYNEQFF
cdr3_length: 18; clone_size: NA; j_call: TRBJ2-6; v_call: TRBV11-2; d_call: TRBD2; cdr3_nt: TGTGCCAGCAGCTTAGTAGCGGCGGGGGTCCTTGGGGCCAACGTCCTGACTTTC; cdr3_aa: CASSLVAAGVLGANVLTF
cdr3_length: 14; clone_size: many; j_call: TRBJ2-7; v_call: TRBV27; d_call: NA; cdr3_nt: TGTGCCAGTAGTCTGGACTGGCGAGACTACGAGCAGTACTTC; cdr3_aa: CASSLDWRDYEQYF
cdr3_length: 15; clone_size: many; j_call: TRBJ1-1; v_call: TRBV20-1; d_call: NA; cdr3_nt: TGCAGTGCTAGGGAGGTAGGAGGGGCGAGGACTGAAGCTTTCTTT; cdr3_aa: CSAREVGGARTEAFF
cdr3_length: 15; clone_size: many; j_call: TRBJ2-7; v_call: TRBV9; d_call: NA; cdr3_nt: TGTGCCAGCAGCGTCGCGGGAAGTGAAGATTACGAGCAGTACTTC; cdr3_aa: CASSVAGSEDYEQYF
cdr3_length: 13; clone_size: few; j_call: TRBJ2-7; v_call: TRBV10-2; d_call: TRBD1; cdr3_nt: TGCGCCAGTAGAGGACAGGCAACCCCGGGGCAGTACTTC; cdr3_aa: CASRGQATPGQYF
cdr3_length: 13; clone_size: many; j_call: TRBJ1-1; v_call: TRBV18; d_call: NA; cdr3_nt: TGTGCCAGCAGCCCAGGGGAGAACACTGAAGCTTTCTTT; cdr3_aa: CASSPGENTEAFF
cdr3_length: 16; clone_size: many; j_call: TRBJ2-2; v_call: TRBV11-1; d_call: TRBD1; cdr3_nt: TGTGCCAGCAGCTACCCGGGACAGGACAACACCGGGGAGCTGTTTTTT; cdr3_aa: CASSYPGQDNTGELFF
cdr3_length: 12; clone_size: few; j_call: TRBJ1-1; v_call: TRBV3-1; d_call: NA; cdr3_nt: TGTGCCAGCAGCCAAGTACGGGGTGAAGCTTTCTTT; cdr3_aa: CASSQVRGEAFF
cdr3_length: 15; clone_size: NA; j_call: TRBJ1-5; v_call: TRBV19; d_call: TRBD1; cdr3_nt: TGTGCCAGTACCCCAGGACAGGCTAGCAATCAGCCCCAGCATTTT; cdr3_aa: CASTPGQASNQPQHF
cdr3_length: 14; clone_size: NA; j_call: TRBJ1-1; v_call: TRBV18; d_call: NA; cdr3_nt: TGTGCCAGCTCACCTCAGGACAAGAACACTGAAGCTTTCTTT; cdr3_aa: CASSPQDKNTEAFF
cdr3_length: 13; clone_size: many; j_call: TRBJ1-1; v_call: TRBV6-5; d_call: NA; cdr3_nt: TGTGCCAGCAGCGTCCCGGGACACCGGGAAGCTTTCTTT; cdr3_aa: CASSVPGHREAFF
cdr3_length: 11; clone_size: many; j_call: TRBJ1-2; v_call: TRBV25-1; d_call: NA; cdr3_nt: TGTGCCAGCAGTGAAGGTGCTAGCTACACCTTC; cdr3_aa: CASSEGASYTF
cdr3_length: 13; clone_size: many; j_call: TRBJ1-1; v_call: TRBV2; d_call: NA; cdr3_nt: TGTGCCAGCATTTGGGAAGTACGAACTGAAGCTTTCTTT; cdr3_aa: CASIWEVRTEAFF
cdr3_length: 13; clone_size: few; j_call: TRBJ1-1; v_call: TRBV24-1; d_call: NA; cdr3_nt: TGTGCCACCAGTGCCGACAGGAACACTGAAGCTTTCTTT; cdr3_aa: CATSADRNTEAFF
cdr3_length: 18; clone_size: many; j_call: TRBJ2-2; v_call: TRBV28; d_call: TRBD2; cdr3_nt: TGTGCCAGCAGTTTATCCCTAGCGGGAGGCACGAACACCGGGGAGCTGTTTTTT; cdr3_aa: CASSLSLAGGTNTGELFF
cdr3_length: 16; clone_size: many; j_call: TRBJ2-2; v_call: TRBV28; d_call: TRBD2; cdr3_nt: TGTGCCAGCAGTTCCGAGGGACTAGCAGGAACCGGGGAGCTGTTTTTT; cdr3_aa: CASSSEGLAGTGELFF
cdr3_length: 13; clone_size: many; j_call: TRBJ2-5; v_call: TRBV10-3; d_call: NA; cdr3_nt: TGTGCTACCGGCGGATACCAAGGGGAGACCCAGTACTTC; cdr3_aa: CATGGYQGETQYF